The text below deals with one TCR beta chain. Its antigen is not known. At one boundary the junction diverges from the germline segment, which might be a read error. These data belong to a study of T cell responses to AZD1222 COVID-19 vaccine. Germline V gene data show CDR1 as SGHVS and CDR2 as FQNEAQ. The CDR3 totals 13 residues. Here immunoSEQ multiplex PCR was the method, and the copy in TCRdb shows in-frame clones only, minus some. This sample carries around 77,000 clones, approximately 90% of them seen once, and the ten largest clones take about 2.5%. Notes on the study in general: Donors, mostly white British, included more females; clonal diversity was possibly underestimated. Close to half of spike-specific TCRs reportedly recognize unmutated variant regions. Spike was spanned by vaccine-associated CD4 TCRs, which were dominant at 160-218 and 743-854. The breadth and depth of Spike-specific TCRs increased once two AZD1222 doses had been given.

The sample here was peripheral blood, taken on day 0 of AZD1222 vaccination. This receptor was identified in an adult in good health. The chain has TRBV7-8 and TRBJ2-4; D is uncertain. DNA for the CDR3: TGTGCCAGCAGCTTACATACGAACATCCCCACAAACTTC. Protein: CASSLHTNIPTNF. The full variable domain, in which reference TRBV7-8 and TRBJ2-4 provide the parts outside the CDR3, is GAGVSQSPRYKVAKRGQDVALRCDPISGHVSLFWYQQALGQGPEFLTYFQNEAQLDKSGLPSDRFFAERPEGSVSTLKIQRTQQEDSAVYLCASSLHTNIPTNFGAGTRLSVL.